Presented here are 26 T cell receptor beta chains from one specimen sequenced in a study of early T cells in non-severe SARS-CoV-2 infection. TCRdb reprocessed the 5' RACE reads via MiXCR and lists one record per CDR3 protein. The table records over 80,000 distinct CDR3 sequences, more than 10% of them present only once. Here the sequenced sample was whole blood, taken at baseline. Every receptor here comes from an adult who was a healthcare worker with PCR-confirmed SARS-CoV-2 infection or an uninfected control (not recorded which).

This clonotype was counted a few times. J is TRBJ2-7 and V is TRBV7-8; no clear D gene. CDR1 SGHVS and CDR2 FQNEAQ come from the germline V gene. V dropped 1 base and J dropped 3 bases, with 7 bases sitting between them. The CDR3 sequence is 13 residues long. The DNA for the CDR3 is TGTGCCAGCAGCTTAGGGCAGGACTACGAGCAGTACTTC. Translation: CASSLGQDYEQYF.

This clonotype was seen more than once but under ten times. J is TRBJ2-7 and V is TRBV7-6; D is uncertain. The germline CDR1 and CDR2 sequences are SGHVS and FNYEAQ. CDR3 length: 15 amino acids. Trimming pared 8 bases from V and 2 bases from J, leaving 19 bases between. CDR3 loop: CASSDKLGATYEQYF. The CDR3 region has the DNA TGTGCCAGCTCTGACAAGCTCGGTGCAACCTACGAGCAGTACTTC.

The J gene is TRBJ2-7, the V gene TRBV6-2 or TRBV6-3; 11 bases agree with TRBD2. CDR3 length equals 14 residues. After removal of 6 bases from V and 2 bases from J, the junction contained 3 bases not matched to a gene. From germline, CDR1 is MNHEY and CDR2 SVGEGT. The CDR3 bases are TGTGCCAGCAGGGGACTAGCGGCTACCTACGAGCAGTACTTC. This sequence encodes CASRGLAATYEQYF.

The V and J genes are TRBV5-1 and TRBJ2-7; 8 positions match TRBD1. Per the germline V gene, CDR1 is SGHRS and CDR2 is YFSETQ. After removal of 1 base from V and 2 bases from J, the junction contained 2 bases not matched to a gene. CDR3 size: 14 residues. CDR3 loop: CASSLTGGAYEQYF. CDR3 coding DNA: TGCGCCAGCAGCTTGACAGGGGGTGCCTACGAGCAGTACTTC.

This clonotype was picked up a small number of times. This chain uses TRBV7-2 with TRBJ1-2; D is unresolved. The length of the CDR3 is 15 residues. CDR1 SGHTA and CDR2 FQGNSA come from the germline V gene. Deletions cut 1 base from V and 4 bases from J, with 13 bases between. The CDR3 reads CASSLVTVAGYGYTF. As DNA, the CDR3 is TGTGCCAGCAGCTTAGTGACGGTCGCGGGCTATGGCTACACCTTC. The whole variable domain, remainder taken from reference TRBV7-2 and TRBJ1-2, is GAGVSQSPSNKVTEKGKDVELRCDPISGHTALYWYRQSLGQGLEFLIYFQGNSAPDKSGLPSDRFSAERTGGSVSTLTIQRTQQEDSAVYLCASSLVTVAGYGYTFGSGTRLTVV.

The chain carries TRBV7-9 and TRBJ2-3; maybe TRBD2 (6 bases). V was trimmed by 1 base and J by 1 base, leaving 9 bases between them. The CDR3 has 15 residues. Looked up from germline, CDR1 is SEHNR and CDR2 is FQNEAQ (reference sequence). CDR3 bases: TGTGCCAGCAGCTTAGTAGGCGGGGGCACAGATACGCAGTATTTT. Translating gives CASSLVGGGTDTQYF.

This clonotype has more than one count but fewer than ten. The CDR3 protein is CASSFAPGMAQGVRETQYF. The CDR3, as DNA: TGTGCCAGCAGCTTCGCTCCCGGGATGGCACAGGGGGTACGAGAGACCCAGTACTTC. The chain recombines TRBV7-6 with TRBJ2-5, with 8 bases aligning to TRBD1. Germline V gene data show CDR1 as SGHVS and CDR2 as FNYEAQ. The CDR3 covers 19 residues. Trimming at V came to 3 bases and at J to 4 bases, leaving 19 bases not matched to a gene.

The chain couples TRBV21-1 to TRBJ1-1; TRBD1, the table's D call, lacks a check against the DNA. TRBV21-1 corresponds to a pseudogene. CDR3 length: 19 residues. Here the CDR3 reads CASSRRCNRHRGQVTEAFF. CDR3 in DNA: TGTGCCAGCAGCCGACGCTGCAATAGGCACAGGGGGCAAGTAACTGAAGCTTTCTTT.

This clonotype was detected a few times. V gene TRBV6-5 combines with J gene TRBJ1-2; 8 positions match TRBD1. Germline CDR1 MNHEY, CDR2 SVGAGI. Germline trimming cut 2 bases from V and 7 bases from J; bases unmatched to any gene: 3. This CDR3 contains 13 residues. CDR3 nucleotide sequence: TGTGCCAGCAGTTACCCCGGACAGGGTGGCTACACCTTC. Its translation is CASSYPGQGGYTF.

The rearrangement links TRBV11-2 to TRBJ2-7; 8 nucleotides align to TRBD1. V dropped 5 bases and J dropped 0; count of bases not matched to a gene: 6. This CDR3 is built from 15 residues. Germline V gives CDR1 SGHAT, CDR2 FQNNGV. The DNA for the CDR3 is TGTGCCAGCAGCCGAACCGGGACAGGCTCCTACGAGCAGTACTTC. The encoded protein is CASSRTGTGSYEQYF. Variable domain in full (rest from reference TRBV11-2 and TRBJ2-7): EAGVAQSPRYKIIEKRQSVAFWCNPISGHATLYWYQQILGQGPKLLIQFQNNGVVDDSQLPKDRFSAERLKGVDSTLKIQPAKLEDSAVYLCASSRTGTGSYEQYFGPGTRLTVT.

The V and J genes are TRBV6-1 and TRBJ1-5; 8 bases are a match to TRBD1. After removal of 3 bases from V and 6 bases from J, the junction contained 7 bases not matched to a gene. This CDR3 has 15 amino acids. CDR1 and CDR2 from the germline V gene are MNHNS and SASEGT. The CDR3 sequence: CASSEDRASGQPQHF. CDR3 nucleotides: TGTGCCAGCAGTGAGGACAGGGCTTCTGGTCAGCCCCAGCATTTT.

This clonotype has more than one count but fewer than ten. CDR3 nucleotides: TGCAGTGCTAGATACCCCTGGGCTGGCGAGCAGTACTTC. As protein: CSARYPWAGEQYF. The genes are TRBV20-1 and TRBJ2-7, with no clear D. CDR3 size: 13 residues. The V gene's germline CDR1 is DFQATT and CDR2 SNEGSKA (reference sequence). V was clipped by 2 bases and J by 6 bases, with 14 bases between them.

In this sample, this clonotype turned up a few times. The CDR3 reads CASSSQGSSYNSPLHF. The CDR3 nucleotides are TGTGCCAGCAGCTCACAGGGGAGCTCCTATAATTCACCCCTCCACTTT. The gene calls are TRBV11-3 and TRBJ1-6, with 7 bases aligning to TRBD1. Per the germline V gene, CDR1 is SGHNT and CDR2 is YENEEA. After removal of 4 bases from V and 0 bases from J, the junction contained 3 bases not matched to a gene. The CDR3 covers 16 residues.

The chain is built from TRBV6-5 and TRBJ2-1; D is possibly TRBD2 (6 bases). The germline V gene encodes CDR1 MNHEY and CDR2 SVGAGI. V was clipped by 4 bases and J by 0 bases, with 13 bases between them. This CDR3 has 16 residues. This CDR3 is CASSLAGLSSYNEQFF. The CDR3 DNA reads as TGTGCCAGCAGTTTGGCGGGGCTTAGCTCCTACAATGAGCAGTTCTTC.

This clonotype showed up many times. The genes are TRBV20-1 and TRBJ1-1; tentative D call: TRBD1 (6 bases). Germline V CDR1 and CDR2: DFQATT, SNEGSKA (reference sequence). V was trimmed by 3 bases and J by 5 bases, leaving 16 bases between them. The CDR3 is 14 amino acids. CDR3 region: CSASSGAVRTEAFF. The CDR3 bases are TGCAGTGCTAGTTCGGGGGCTGTAAGAACTGAAGCTTTCTTT.

This clonotype was recorded a few times. This chain joins TRBV10-3 and TRBJ2-3; 7 positions agree with TRBD1. Trimming removed 3 bases from V and 2 bases from J; junction bases left unmatched: 5. Germline-derived CDR1 and CDR2 are ENHRY and SYGVKD. This CDR3 region has 15 residues. CDR3 nucleotide sequence: TGTGCCATCAGTGACAGGGGGAAGGTCACAGATACGCAGTATTTT. Protein product: CAISDRGKVTDTQYF.

This clonotype showed up just a few times. V is TRBV19 and J is TRBJ1-2; TRBD1 matches at 8 bases. CDR1 is LNHDA and CDR2 is SQIVND in the germline V gene (reference sequence). The CDR3 consists of 13 residues. The trim removed 6 bases at V and 3 bases at J, leaving 3 bases unmatched. DNA for the CDR3: TGTGCCAGTAGGATGACAGGGGACTATGGCTACACCTTC. Translating it yields CASRMTGDYGYTF.

This clonotype was picked up a small number of times. This chain joins TRBV5-6 and TRBJ1-2; unclear D gene. V lost 2 bases and J lost 6, with 20 bases in between. This CDR3 is built from 16 residues. Looked up from germline, CDR1 is SGHDT and CDR2 is YYEEEE. The CDR3 nucleotides are TGTGCCAGCAGCTTTTTCAGCAGTGTCATGCCCAATGGCTACACCTTC. Translating it yields CASSFFSSVMPNGYTF. The variable domain in full, completed from reference TRBV5-6 and TRBJ1-2, reads DAGVTQSPTHLIKTRGQQVTLRCSPKSGHDTVSWYQQALGQGPQFIFQYYEEEERQRGNFPDRFSGHQFPNYSSELNVNALLLGDSALYLCASSFFSSVMPNGYTFGSGTRLTVV.

In this sample, this clonotype turned up a few times. This chain connects TRBV6-2 or TRBV6-3 to TRBJ2-7; D remains ambiguous. Deletions cut 2 bases from V and 1 base from J, with 6 bases between. The CDR3 sequence is 13 residues long. From germline, CDR1 is MNHEY and CDR2 SVGEGT. The CDR3 sequence: CASSYDPSYEQYF. DNA for the CDR3: TGTGCCAGCAGTTACGACCCTTCCTACGAGCAGTACTTC.

This chain uses TRBV15 with TRBJ1-1, with TRBD1 as a possible D gene (5 bases). Germline values: CDR1 LNHNV, CDR2 YYDKDF (reference sequence). The CDR3 runs to 13 residues. The V and J ends lost 3 bases and 11 bases respectively, with 16 bases between them. In nucleotides, the CDR3 is TGTGCCACCAGCAGGAATCCCGCGGGGGATGCTTTCTTT. Translation: CATSRNPAGDAFF.

This clonotype was found many times. V gene TRBV29-1 combines with J gene TRBJ2-3; the D gene is possibly TRBD2 (5 bases). The CDR3 spans 13 residues. The germline V gene encodes CDR1 SQVTM and CDR2 ANQGSEA. The ends were cut back, 6 bases at V and 5 bases at J, with 15 bases in the middle. CDR3 nucleotides: TGCAGCGTCGGAACGCCTGGAGGAGATACGCAGTATTTT. It translates to CSVGTPGGDTQYF.

For this clonotype: The germline gene is not matched at one end of the junction; a read error may be the cause. The J gene is TRBJ1-3, the V gene TRBV30; D is undetermined. The length of the CDR3 is 12 residues. The germline CDR1 and CDR2 sequences are GTSNPN and SVGIG (reference sequence). This chain's CDR3 is CVWRVGGNTIYF. CDR3 nucleotides: TGTGTCTGGAGGGTAGGGGGAAACACCATATATTTT.

There are a few counts of this clonotype. The gene calls are TRBV12-3 or TRBV12-4 and TRBJ2-7; no clear D. There are 13 residues in the CDR3. Trimming took 3 bases from V and 5 from J, leaving 11 bases between them. The CDR3 nucleotides are TGTGCCAGCAGTTTCGCGGTGGAAGACGAGCAGTACTTC. Its translation: CASSFAVEDEQYF.

The chain employs TRBV20-1 and TRBJ2-4, with D perhaps assigned TRBD1 or TRBD2 (6 bases each). Germline assignment: CDR1 DFQATT and CDR2 SNEGSKA (reference sequence). This CDR3 spans 15 amino acids. Trimming took 4 bases from V and 4 from J, leaving 17 bases between them. CDR3 protein: CSATIGGQGKNIQYF. DNA for the CDR3: TGCAGTGCTACCATAGGAGGGCAGGGGAAAAACATTCAGTACTTC.

The chain carries TRBV30 and TRBJ1-1; D is ambiguous. Germline CDR1 GTSNPN, CDR2 SVGIG (reference sequence). This CDR3 has 13 amino acids. Trimming removed 4 bases at V and 5 bases at J, with 14 bases between. The CDR3 DNA sequence: TGTGCCTGGATTCTCCTGGGCAGGACTGAAGCTTTCTTT. Its protein product is CAWILLGRTEAFF.

This clonotype was picked up a small number of times. The chain couples TRBV6-5 to TRBJ1-3; 8 bases fit TRBD1. This CDR3 is 16 amino acids long. J was trimmed by 1 base and V by 5 bases; bases with no gene match: 7. The germline gives CDR1 MNHEY, CDR2 SVGAGI. This CDR3 reads CASSRDRPPSGNTIYF. DNA of the CDR3: TGTGCCAGCAGTCGGGACAGGCCTCCATCTGGAAACACCATATATTTT.